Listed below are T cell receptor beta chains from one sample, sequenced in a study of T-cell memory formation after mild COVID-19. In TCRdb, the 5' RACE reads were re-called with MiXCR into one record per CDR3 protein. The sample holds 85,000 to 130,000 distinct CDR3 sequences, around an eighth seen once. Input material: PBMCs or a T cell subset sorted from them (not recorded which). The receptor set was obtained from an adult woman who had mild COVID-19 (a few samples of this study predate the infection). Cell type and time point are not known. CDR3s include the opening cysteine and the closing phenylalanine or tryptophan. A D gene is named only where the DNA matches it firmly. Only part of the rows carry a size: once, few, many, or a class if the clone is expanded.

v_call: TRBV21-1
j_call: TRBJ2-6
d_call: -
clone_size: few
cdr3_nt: TGTGCCAGCAGCAAAAATACGGGCCAGAGCTCTGGGGCCAACGTCCTGACTTTC
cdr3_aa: CASSKNTGQSSGANVLTF

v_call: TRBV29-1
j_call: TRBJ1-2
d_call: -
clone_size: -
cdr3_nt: TGCAGCGTTGAGTTGTCGGGAAGCTATGGCTACACCTTC
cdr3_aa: CSVELSGSYGYTF

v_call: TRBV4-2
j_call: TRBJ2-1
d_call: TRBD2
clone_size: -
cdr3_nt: TGTGCCAGCAGCCAAGCACTAGCGGGAAACAATGAGCAGTTCTTC
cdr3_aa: CASSQALAGNNEQFF

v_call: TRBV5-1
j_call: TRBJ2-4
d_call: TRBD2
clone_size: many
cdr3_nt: TGCGCCAGCAACGGGGGAGCGGGAGAAGACATTCAGTACTTC
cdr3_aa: CASNGGAGEDIQYF

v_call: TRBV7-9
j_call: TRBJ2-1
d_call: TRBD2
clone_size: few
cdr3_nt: TGTGCCAGCAGCAACCGGGACTACGCAATAGGCAATGAGCAGTTCTTC
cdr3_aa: CASSNRDYAIGNEQFF

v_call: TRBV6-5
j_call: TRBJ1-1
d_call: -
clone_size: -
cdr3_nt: TGTGCCAGCAGTTACGTCTCTGGGCAGGGCCTTTACACTGAAGCTTTCTTT
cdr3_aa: CASSYVSGQGLYTEAFF

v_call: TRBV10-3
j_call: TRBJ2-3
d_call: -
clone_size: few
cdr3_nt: TGTGCCATCAGTGACGAAGCGATCACAGATACGCAGTATTTT
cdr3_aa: CAISDEAITDTQYF

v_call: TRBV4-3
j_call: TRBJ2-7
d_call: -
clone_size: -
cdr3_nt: TGCGCCAGCAGCCAAGGCGCACAGGGCCCCTACGAGCAGTACTTC
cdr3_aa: CASSQGAQGPYEQYF

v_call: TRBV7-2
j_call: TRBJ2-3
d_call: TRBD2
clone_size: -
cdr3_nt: TGTGCCAGCAGCTCGGGACTAGAGGGACTGACAGATACGCAGTATTTT
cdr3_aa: CASSSGLEGLTDTQYF

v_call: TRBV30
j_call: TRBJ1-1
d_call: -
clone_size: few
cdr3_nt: TGTGCCTGGGGACCGCAGAACACTGAAGCTTTCTTT
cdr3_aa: CAWGPQNTEAFF

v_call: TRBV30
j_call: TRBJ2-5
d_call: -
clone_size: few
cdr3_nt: TGTGCCTGGAGCGTCGTTGGCCAGGGTGCTTCGGAGACCCAGTACTTC
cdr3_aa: CAWSVVGQGASETQYF

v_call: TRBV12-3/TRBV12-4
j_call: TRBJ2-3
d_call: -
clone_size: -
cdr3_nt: TGTGCCAGCATTCCCTATACAGGATCTAACACAGATACGCAGTATTTT
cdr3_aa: CASIPYTGSNTDTQYF

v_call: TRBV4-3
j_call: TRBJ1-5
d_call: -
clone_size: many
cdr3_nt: TGCGCCAGCAGCCAAGATCTCCGACCGAGCAATCAGCCCCAGCATTTT
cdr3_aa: CASSQDLRPSNQPQHF

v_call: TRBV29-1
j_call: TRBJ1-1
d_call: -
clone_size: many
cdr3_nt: TGCAGCGTCCAGCGGAGGGGGAAGATGAACACTGAAGCTTTCTTT
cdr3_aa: CSVQRRGKMNTEAFF

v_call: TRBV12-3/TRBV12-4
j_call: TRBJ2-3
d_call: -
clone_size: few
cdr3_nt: TGTGCCAGCAGTTCAGTAGTGGATACGCAGTATTTT
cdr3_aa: CASSSVVDTQYF

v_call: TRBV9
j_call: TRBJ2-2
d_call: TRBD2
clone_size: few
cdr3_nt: TGTGCCAGCAGCGTAAGAGATAGCGGGAGTCGTCCCGGGGAGCTGTTTTTT
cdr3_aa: CASSVRDSGSRPGELFF

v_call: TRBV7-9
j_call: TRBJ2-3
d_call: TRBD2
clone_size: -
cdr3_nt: TGTGCCAGCAGCTCCTTGACTAGCGGGTGGGCCGTCGCAGATACGCAGTATTTT
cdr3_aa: CASSSLTSGWAVADTQYF

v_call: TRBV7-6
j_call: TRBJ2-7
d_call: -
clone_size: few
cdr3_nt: TGTGCCAGCAGCCACAGGGTTAACGAGCAGTACTTC
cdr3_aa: CASSHRVNEQYF

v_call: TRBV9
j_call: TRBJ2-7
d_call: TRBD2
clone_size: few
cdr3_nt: TGTGCCAGCAGCGTGCATAGCGGGGGGGACGAGCAGTACTTC
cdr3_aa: CASSVHSGGDEQYF

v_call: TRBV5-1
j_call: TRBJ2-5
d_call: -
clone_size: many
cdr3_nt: TGCGCCAGCAGCTTGAAAGAAAATTACCAAGAGACCCAGTACTTC
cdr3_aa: CASSLKENYQETQYF

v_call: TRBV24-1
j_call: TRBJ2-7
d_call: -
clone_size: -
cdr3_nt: TGTGCCACCAGTGTCGCGGGGAGCCGTCTTACCCAAAGGAACGAGCAGTACTTC
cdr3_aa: CATSVAGSRLTQRNEQYF

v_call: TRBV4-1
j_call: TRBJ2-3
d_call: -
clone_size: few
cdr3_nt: TGCGCCAGCAGCCAAGCGATCGGACCCGATACGCAGTATTTT
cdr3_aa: CASSQAIGPDTQYF

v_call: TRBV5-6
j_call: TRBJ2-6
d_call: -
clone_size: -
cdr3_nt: TGTGCCAGCAGCTTAGGCTCTACGGGCAGGGTAAGGTCTGGGGCCAACGTCCTGACTTTC
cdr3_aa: CASSLGSTGRVRSGANVLTF

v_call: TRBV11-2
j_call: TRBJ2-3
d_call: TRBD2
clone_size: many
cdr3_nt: TGTGCCAGCAGCTTTGACGGCTGGGAGGGTCTCCCAGATACGCAGTATTTT
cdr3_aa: CASSFDGWEGLPDTQYF

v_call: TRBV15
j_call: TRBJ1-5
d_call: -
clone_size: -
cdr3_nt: TGTGCCACCAGCAGAGTCGAGGGAGATCAGCCCCAGCATTTT
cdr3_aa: CATSRVEGDQPQHF

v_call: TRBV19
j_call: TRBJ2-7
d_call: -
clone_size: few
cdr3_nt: TGTGCCAGTAGTATAGGACGAGGAGTCTACGAGCAGTACTTC
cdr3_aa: CASSIGRGVYEQYF

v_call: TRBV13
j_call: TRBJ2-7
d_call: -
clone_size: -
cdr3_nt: TGTGCCAGCAGCCCCCTAGGCGGGTCGGTCGAGCAGTACTTC
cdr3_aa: CASSPLGGSVEQYF

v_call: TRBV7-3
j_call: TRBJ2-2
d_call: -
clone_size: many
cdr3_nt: TGTGCCAGCAGCTCCCGGCGAGGCGGGGAGCTGTTTTTT
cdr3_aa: CASSSRRGGELFF

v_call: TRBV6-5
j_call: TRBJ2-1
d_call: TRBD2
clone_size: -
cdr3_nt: TGTGCCAGCAGTTACTCGAGCCCGGGGGGGAATGAGCAGTTCTTC
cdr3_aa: CASSYSSPGGNEQFF

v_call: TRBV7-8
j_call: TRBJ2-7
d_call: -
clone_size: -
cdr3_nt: TGTGCCAGCAGCTTGAGTTCGGCCCGGGTCTCCTACGAGCAGTACTTC
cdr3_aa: CASSLSSARVSYEQYF

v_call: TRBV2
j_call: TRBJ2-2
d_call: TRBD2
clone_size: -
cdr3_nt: TGTGCCAGCGCGGCCGGGACTAGGGAAAGCGGGGAGCTGTTTTTT
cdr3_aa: CASAAGTRESGELFF